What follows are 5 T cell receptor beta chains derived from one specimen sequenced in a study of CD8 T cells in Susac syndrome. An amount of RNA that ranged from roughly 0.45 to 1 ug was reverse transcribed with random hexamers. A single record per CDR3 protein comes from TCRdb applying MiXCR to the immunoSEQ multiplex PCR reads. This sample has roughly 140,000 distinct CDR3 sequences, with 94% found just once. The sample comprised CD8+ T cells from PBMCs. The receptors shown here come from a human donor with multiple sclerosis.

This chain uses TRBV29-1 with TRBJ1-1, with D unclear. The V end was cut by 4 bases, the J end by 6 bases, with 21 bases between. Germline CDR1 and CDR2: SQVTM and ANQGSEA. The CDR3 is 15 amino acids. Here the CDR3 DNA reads TGCAGCGTTGGAGCCTACAGTAGGGTAACAGCTGAAGCTTTCTTT. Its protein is CSVGAYSRVTAEAFF.

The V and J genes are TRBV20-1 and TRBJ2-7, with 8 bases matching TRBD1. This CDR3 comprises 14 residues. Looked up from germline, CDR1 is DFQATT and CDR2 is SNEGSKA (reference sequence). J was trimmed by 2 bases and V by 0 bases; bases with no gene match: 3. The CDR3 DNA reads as TGCAGTGCTAGAGATTACAGGGGGACCTACGAGCAGTACTTC. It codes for CSARDYRGTYEQYF.

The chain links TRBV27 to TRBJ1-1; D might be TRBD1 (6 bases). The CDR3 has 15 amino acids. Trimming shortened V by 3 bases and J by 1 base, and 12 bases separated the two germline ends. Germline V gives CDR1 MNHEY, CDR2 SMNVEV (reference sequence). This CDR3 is CASSFRGRENTEAFF. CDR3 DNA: TGTGCCAGCAGTTTTAGGGGGAGGGAGAACACTGAAGCTTTCTTT.

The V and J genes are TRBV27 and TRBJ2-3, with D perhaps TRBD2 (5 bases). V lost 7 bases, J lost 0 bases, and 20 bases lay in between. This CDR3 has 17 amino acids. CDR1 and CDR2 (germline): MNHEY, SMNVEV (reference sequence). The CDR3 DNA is TGTGCCAGCACCCCGTTCCCCCCGGACTCTAGCACAGATACGCAGTATTTT. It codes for CASTPFPPDSSTDTQYF.

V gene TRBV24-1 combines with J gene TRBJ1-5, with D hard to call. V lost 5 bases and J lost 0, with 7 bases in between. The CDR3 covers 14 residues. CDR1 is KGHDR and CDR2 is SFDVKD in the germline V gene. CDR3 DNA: TGTGCCACCAGTGCAACCGCTAGCAATCAGCCCCAGCATTTT. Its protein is CATSATASNQPQHF.